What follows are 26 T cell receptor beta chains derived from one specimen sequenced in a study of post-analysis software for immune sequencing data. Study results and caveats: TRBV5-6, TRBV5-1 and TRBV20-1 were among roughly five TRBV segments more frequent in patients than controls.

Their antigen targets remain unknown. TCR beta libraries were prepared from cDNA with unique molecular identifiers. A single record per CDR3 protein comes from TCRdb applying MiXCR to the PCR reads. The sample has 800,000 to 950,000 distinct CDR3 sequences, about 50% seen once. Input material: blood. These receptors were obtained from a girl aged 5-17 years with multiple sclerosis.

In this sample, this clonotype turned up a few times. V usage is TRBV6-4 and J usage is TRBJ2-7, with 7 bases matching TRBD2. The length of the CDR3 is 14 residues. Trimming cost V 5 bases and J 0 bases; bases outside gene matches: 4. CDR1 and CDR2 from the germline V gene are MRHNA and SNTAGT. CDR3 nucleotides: TGTGCCAGCAGTAGCGGGGCAGGCTCCTACGAGCAGTACTTC. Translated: CASSSGAGSYEQYF.

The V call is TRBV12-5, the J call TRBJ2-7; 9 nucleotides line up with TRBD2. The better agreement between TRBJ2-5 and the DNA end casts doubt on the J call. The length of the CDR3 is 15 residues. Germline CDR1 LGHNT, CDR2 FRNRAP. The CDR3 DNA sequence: TGTGCTAGTGGTTTCATAGCGGGAGTATCAGAGACCCAGTACTTC. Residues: CASGFIAGVSETQYF.

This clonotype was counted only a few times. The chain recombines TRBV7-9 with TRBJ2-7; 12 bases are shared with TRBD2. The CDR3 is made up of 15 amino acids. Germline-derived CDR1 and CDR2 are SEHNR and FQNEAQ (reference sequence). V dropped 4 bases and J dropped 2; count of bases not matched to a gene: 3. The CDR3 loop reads CASSSTSGGTYEQYF. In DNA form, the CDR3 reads TGTGCCAGCAGCTCCACTAGCGGGGGGACCTACGAGCAGTACTTC. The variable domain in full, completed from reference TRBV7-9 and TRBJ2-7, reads DTGVSQNPRHKITKRGQNVTFRCDPISEHNRLYWYRQTLGQGPEFLTYFQNEAQLEKSRLLSDRFSAERPKGSFSTLEIQRTEQGDSAMYLCASSSTSGGTYEQYFGPGTRLTVT.

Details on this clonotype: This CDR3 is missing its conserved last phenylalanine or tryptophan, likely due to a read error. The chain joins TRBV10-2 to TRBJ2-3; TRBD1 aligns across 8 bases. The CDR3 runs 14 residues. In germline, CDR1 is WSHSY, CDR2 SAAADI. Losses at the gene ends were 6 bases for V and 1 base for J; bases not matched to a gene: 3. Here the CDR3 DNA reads TGCGCCAGCAGGATGACAGGGGGCACAGATACGCAGTATTTG. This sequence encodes CASRMTGGTDTQYL.

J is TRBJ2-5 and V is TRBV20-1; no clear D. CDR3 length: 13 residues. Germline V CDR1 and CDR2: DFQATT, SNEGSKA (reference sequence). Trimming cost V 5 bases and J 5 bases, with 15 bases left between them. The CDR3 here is CSAPARSSETQYF. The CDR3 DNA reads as TGCAGTGCTCCCGCACGCAGTTCCGAGACCCAGTACTTC.

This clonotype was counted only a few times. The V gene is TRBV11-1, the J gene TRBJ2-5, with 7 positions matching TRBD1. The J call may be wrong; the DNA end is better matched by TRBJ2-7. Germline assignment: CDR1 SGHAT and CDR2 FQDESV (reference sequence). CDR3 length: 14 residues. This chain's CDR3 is CASSWAGTDYEQYF. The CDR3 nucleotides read TGTGCCAGCAGCTGGGCCGGGACAGATTACGAGCAGTACTTC.

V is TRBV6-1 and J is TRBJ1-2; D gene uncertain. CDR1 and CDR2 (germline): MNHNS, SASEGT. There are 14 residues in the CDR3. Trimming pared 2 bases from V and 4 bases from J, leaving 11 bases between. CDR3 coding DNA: TGTGCCAGCAGTGAACGGAATCTGGGCTATGGCTACACCTTC. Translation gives CASSERNLGYGYTF.

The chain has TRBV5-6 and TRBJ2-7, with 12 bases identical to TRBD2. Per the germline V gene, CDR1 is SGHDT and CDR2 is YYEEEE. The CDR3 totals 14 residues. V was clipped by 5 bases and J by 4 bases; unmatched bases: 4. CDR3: CASRRTSGTYEQYF. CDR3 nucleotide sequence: TGTGCCAGCAGACGGACTAGCGGGACATACGAGCAGTACTTC.

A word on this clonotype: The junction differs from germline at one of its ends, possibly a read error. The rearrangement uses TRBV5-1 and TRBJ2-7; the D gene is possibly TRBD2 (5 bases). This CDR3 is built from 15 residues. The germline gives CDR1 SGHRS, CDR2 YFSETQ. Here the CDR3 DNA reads TGCGCCGGCAGCTTGGAACCAGGAGGCTACAATGAGCAGTACTTC. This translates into CAGSLEPGGYNEQYF.

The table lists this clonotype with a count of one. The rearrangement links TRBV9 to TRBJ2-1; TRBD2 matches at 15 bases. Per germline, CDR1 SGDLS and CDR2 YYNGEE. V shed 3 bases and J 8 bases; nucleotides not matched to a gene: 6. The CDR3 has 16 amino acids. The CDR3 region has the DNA TGTGCCAGCAGCGCCTGGACTAGCGGGAGGGGCGATGAGCAGTTCTTC. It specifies CASSAWTSGRGDEQFF.

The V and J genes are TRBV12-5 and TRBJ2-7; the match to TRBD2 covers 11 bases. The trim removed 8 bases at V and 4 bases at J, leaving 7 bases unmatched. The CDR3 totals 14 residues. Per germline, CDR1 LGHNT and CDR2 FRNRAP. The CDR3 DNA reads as TGTGCTAGTCGGACCGGGACTAGCGGATACGAGCAGTACTTC. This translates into CASRTGTSGYEQYF.

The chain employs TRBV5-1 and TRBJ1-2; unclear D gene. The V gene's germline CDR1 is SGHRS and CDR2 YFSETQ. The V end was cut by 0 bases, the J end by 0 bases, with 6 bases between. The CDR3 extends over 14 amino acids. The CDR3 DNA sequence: TGCGCCAGCAGCTTGGACGGTTCTAACTATGGCTACACCTTC. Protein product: CASSLDGSNYGYTF.

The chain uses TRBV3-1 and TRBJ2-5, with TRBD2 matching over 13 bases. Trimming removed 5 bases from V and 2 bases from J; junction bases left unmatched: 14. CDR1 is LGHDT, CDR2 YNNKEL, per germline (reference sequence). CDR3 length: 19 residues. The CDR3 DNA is TGTGCCAGCAGCTGTAGACTAGCGGGAGGACAATTTATTCAAGAGACCCAGTACTTC. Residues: CASSCRLAGGQFIQETQYF.

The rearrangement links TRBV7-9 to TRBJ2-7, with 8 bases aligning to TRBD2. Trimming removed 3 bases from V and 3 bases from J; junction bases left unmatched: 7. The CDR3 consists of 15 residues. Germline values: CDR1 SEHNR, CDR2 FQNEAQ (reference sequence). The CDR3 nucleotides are TGTGCCAGCAGCTTTGCGCGGGGGGAGAACTACGAGCAGTACTTC. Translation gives CASSFARGENYEQYF.

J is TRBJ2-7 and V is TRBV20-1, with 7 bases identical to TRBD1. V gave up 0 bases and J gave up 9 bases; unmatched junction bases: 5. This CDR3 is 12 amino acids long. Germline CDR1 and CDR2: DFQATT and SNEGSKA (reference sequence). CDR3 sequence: CSARDTTGRQYF. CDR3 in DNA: TGCAGTGCTAGAGACACGACAGGGAGGCAGTACTTC.

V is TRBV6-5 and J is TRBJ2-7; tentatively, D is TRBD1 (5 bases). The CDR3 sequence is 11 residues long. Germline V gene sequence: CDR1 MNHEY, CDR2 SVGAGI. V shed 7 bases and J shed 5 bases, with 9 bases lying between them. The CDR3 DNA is TGTGCCAGCACCCAGGGCCACGAGCAGTACTTC. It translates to CASTQGHEQYF.

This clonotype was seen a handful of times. In nucleotides, the CDR3 is TGCAGTGCTACGTCAGGACTAGCGGGGGGGAGGGAGACCCAGTACTTC. It yields the protein CSATSGLAGGRETQYF. J is TRBJ2-5 and V is TRBV20-1, with 15 bases lining up with TRBD2. V was clipped by 4 bases and J by 5 bases; unmatched bases: 8. CDR3 size: 16 residues. Germline-derived CDR1 and CDR2 are DFQATT and SNEGSKA (reference sequence).

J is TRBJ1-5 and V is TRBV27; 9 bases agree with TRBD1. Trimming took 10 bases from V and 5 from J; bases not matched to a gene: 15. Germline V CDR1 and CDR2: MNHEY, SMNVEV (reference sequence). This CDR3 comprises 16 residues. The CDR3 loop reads CAISTEGQGAYQPQHF. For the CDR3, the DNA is TGTGCCATTTCGACAGAGGGACAGGGAGCTTATCAGCCCCAGCATTTT.

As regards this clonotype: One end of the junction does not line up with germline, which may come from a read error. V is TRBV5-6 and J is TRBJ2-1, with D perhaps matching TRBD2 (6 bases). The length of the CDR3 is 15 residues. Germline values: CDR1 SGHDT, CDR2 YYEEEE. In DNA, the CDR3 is TGTGCCTGCAGCAACCGGGACTGGCCCTACAATGAGCAGTTCTTC. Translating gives CACSNRDWPYNEQFF.

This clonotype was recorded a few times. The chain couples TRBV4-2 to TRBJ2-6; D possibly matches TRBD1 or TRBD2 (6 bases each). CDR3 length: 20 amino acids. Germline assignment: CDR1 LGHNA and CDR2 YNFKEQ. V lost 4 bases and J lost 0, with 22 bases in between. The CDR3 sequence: CASSRLVRKGGNSGANVLTF. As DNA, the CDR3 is TGTGCCAGCAGCCGCCTGGTCAGGAAAGGGGGGAACTCTGGGGCCAACGTCCTGACTTTC.

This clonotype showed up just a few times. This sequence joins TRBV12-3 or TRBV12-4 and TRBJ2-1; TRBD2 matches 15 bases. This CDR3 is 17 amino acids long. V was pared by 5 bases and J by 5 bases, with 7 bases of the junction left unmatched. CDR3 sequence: CASSMGLAGGSNNEQFF. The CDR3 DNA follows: TGTGCCAGCAGTATGGGACTAGCGGGAGGTTCAAACAATGAGCAGTTCTTC.

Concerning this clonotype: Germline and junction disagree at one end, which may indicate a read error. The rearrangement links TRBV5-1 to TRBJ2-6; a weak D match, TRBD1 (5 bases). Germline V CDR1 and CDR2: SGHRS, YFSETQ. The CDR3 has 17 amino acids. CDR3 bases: TGCGCCAGCAGCTTGGTTATCAGGGCGTCTGGGGCCAACGTCCGGACTTTC. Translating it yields CASSLVIRASGANVRTF.

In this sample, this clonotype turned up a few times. The CDR3 region has the DNA TGTGCCAGCAGCCTTTTAGCGGGTTCTAGTGAGCAGTACTTC. Translating gives CASSLLAGSSEQYF. The rearrangement joins TRBV14 to TRBJ2-7; TRBD2 aligns across 7 bases. This CDR3 comprises 14 residues. Germline trimming cut 4 bases from V and 7 bases from J; bases unmatched to any gene: 10. Per the germline V gene, CDR1 is SGHDN and CDR2 is FVKESK.

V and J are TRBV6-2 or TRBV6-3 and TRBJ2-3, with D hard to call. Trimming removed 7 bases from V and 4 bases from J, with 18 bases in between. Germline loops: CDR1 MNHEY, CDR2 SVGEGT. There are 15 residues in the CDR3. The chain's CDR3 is CASTRWAGSSDTQYF. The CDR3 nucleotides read TGTGCCAGCACCCGGTGGGCCGGTTCCTCAGATACGCAGTATTTT.

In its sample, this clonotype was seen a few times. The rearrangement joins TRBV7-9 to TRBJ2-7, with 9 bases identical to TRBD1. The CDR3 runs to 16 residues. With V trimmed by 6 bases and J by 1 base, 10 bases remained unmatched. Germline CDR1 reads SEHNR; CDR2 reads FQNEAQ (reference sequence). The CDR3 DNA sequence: TGTGCCAGCAGTCGCCCGGGACAGGGAGGGTCCTACGAGCAGTACTTC. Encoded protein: CASSRPGQGGSYEQYF.

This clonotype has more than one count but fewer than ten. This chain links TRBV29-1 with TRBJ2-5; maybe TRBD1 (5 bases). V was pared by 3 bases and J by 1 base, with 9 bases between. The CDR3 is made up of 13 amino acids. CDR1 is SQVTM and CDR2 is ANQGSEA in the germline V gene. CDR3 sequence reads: CSVEQTVQETQYF. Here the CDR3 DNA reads TGCAGCGTTGAGCAGACAGTCCAAGAGACCCAGTACTTC. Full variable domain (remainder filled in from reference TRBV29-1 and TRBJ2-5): SAVISQKPSRDICQRGTSLTIQCQVDSQVTMMFWYRQQPGQSLTLIATANQGSEATYESGFVIDKFPISRPNLTFSTLTVSNMSPEDSSIYLCSVEQTVQETQYFGPGTRLLVL.